The 19 T cell receptor beta chains below were found in one sample sequenced in a study of radiation and T cells in renal cell carcinoma. The time point was: blood 2 weeks post-SBRT. Treatment given: 15 Gy SBRT to primary tumor, nephrectomy 4 weeks later. Sequenced by immunoSEQ multiplex PCR; TCRdb stores in-frame clones only, minus some. The sample carries some 130,000 clones, approximately 78% recorded once. The starting material was blood, obtained from a patient whose treatment included radiotherapy and nephrectomy. These receptors originate from a woman aged 55-69 years with renal cell carcinoma.

The table lists this clone with a count of one. V usage is TRBV6-5 and J usage is TRBJ1-2; D unresolved. CDR3 size: 14 residues. Germline values: CDR1 MNHEY, CDR2 SVGAGI. V was trimmed by 2 bases and J by 4 bases, leaving 11 bases between them. CDR3 region: CASSYRAESYGYTF. The CDR3 bases are TGTGCCAGCAGTTACCGGGCGGAGAGCTATGGCTACACCTTC.

The chain has TRBV28 and TRBJ1-2; 7 nucleotides match TRBD1. The trim removed 6 bases at V and 6 bases at J, leaving 10 bases unmatched. The CDR3 sequence is 14 residues long. Germline V gives CDR1 MDHEN, CDR2 SYDVKM. CDR3 loop: CASRPPDRANGYTF. CDR3 bases: TGTGCCAGCAGACCACCCGACAGGGCGAATGGCTACACCTTC.

This clone appeared once. This chain's CDR3 is CASSLSGQGRNEQYF. The CDR3 nucleotides read TGTGCCAGCAGTTTATCAGGACAGGGTAGAAACGAGCAGTACTTC. The chain links TRBV27 to TRBJ2-7, with 8 bases fitting TRBD1. The V gene end was trimmed by 0 bases and the J gene end by 5 bases; junction bases not matched to a gene: 6. There are 15 residues in the CDR3. In germline, CDR1 is MNHEY, CDR2 SMNVEV (reference sequence).

The chain joins TRBV28 to TRBJ1-1; 8 nucleotides align to TRBD1. With 6 bases clipped from V and 0 bases from J, the junction kept 3 bases outside the gene matches. Germline V gene lookup returns CDR1 MDHEN and CDR2 SYDVKM. The CDR3 runs 14 residues. The CDR3 is CASRLQGVNTEAFF. CDR3 nucleotide sequence: TGTGCCAGCAGGCTACAGGGGGTGAACACTGAAGCTTTCTTT.

The V gene is TRBV19, the J gene TRBJ1-1; D is unclear. With 3 bases removed from V and 4 bases from J, the gap between germline ends came to 12 bases. CDR3 length: 14 amino acids. CDR1 is LNHDA, CDR2 SQIVND, per germline (reference sequence). CDR3 coding DNA: TGTGCCAGTAGTATTTCCCCTAGAGGCACTGAAGCTTTCTTT. Translating gives CASSISPRGTEAFF.

This chain joins TRBV6-6 and TRBJ2-7, with D unresolved. CDR3 length: 14 residues. The V end lost 1 base, the J end lost 7 bases, and 14 bases lay between the germline ends. Germline CDR1 reads MNHNY; CDR2 reads SVGAGI (reference sequence). The CDR3 sequence is CASSYLGIFGEQYF. The CDR3 DNA reads TGTGCCAGCAGTTACTTGGGAATTTTTGGTGAGCAGTACTTC.

The chain combines TRBV28 with TRBJ1-1, with no clear D. The CDR3 length is 12 residues. Germline V CDR1 and CDR2: MDHEN, SYDVKM. The V gene lost 5 bases and the J gene lost 2 bases, with 6 bases spanning the gap. CDR3 loop: CASSLTNTEAFF. CDR3 DNA sequence: TGTGCCAGCAGTCTTACAAACACTGAAGCTTTCTTT.

V usage is TRBV7-2 and J usage is TRBJ2-2; TRBD1 might be the D (5 bases). Germline V CDR1 and CDR2: SGHTA, FQGNSA. This CDR3 contains 12 residues. Trimming pared 2 bases from V and 7 bases from J, leaving 5 bases between. CDR3 nucleotides: TGTGCCAGCAGCTTAAGGGGCGGGGAGCTGTTTTTT. Residues: CASSLRGGELFF.

The chain joins TRBV6-5 to TRBJ2-7, with 9 bases fitting TRBD2. J lost 6 bases, V lost 6 bases, and 9 bases had no gene match. This CDR3 comprises 14 residues. The germline gives CDR1 MNHEY, CDR2 SVGAGI. The DNA for the CDR3 is TGTGCCAGCAGCCTCGGACTAGCGTCTGGCGAGCAGTACTTC. Amino acids: CASSLGLASGEQYF.

This chain joins TRBV7-2 and TRBJ1-2; D might be TRBD1 (6 bases). With 3 bases removed from V and 8 bases from J, the gap between germline ends came to 16 bases. CDR1 and CDR2 (germline): SGHTA, FQGNSA. This CDR3 region has 14 residues. The CDR3 sequence is CASSFDGGAGGYTF. CDR3 sequence (DNA): TGTGCCAGCAGCTTCGACGGGGGCGCGGGAGGCTACACCTTC. The variable domain in full, with the rest retrieved from reference TRBV7-2 and TRBJ1-2, is GAGVSQSPSNKVTEKGKDVELRCDPISGHTALYWYRQSLGQGLEFLIYFQGNSAPDKSGLPSDRFSAERTGGSVSTLTIQRTQQEDSAVYLCASSFDGGAGGYTFGSGTRLTVV.

The rearrangement links TRBV28 to TRBJ2-5, with TRBD1 identical over 8 bases. Germline CDR1 MDHEN, CDR2 SYDVKM. The junction had 11 bases not matched to a gene; V was cut back by 10 bases and J by 4 bases. The CDR3 runs to 14 residues. CDR3 loop: CATKNSGGGETQYF. For the CDR3, the DNA is TGTGCCACCAAAAACTCAGGGGGCGGAGAGACCCAGTACTTC.

This chain links TRBV5-1 with TRBJ2-1, with TRBD2 as a possible D gene (5 bases). Germline V gene sequence: CDR1 SGHRS, CDR2 YFSETQ. This CDR3 comprises 16 residues. Trimming pared 0 bases from V and 7 bases from J, leaving 17 bases between. CDR3: CASSLDPGLTGNEQFF. The CDR3 DNA reads TGCGCCAGCAGCTTGGACCCTGGACTGACTGGGAATGAGCAGTTCTTC.

The chain combines TRBV7-2 with TRBJ2-7, with unresolved D. The germline V gene encodes CDR1 SGHTA and CDR2 FQGNSA. This CDR3 has 14 amino acids. Trimming pared 5 bases from V and 8 bases from J, leaving 19 bases between. CDR3 region: CASSRLGGLIQQYF. The CDR3 nucleotides are TGTGCCAGCAGCCGCTTGGGCGGATTAATACAGCAGTACTTC. The full variable domain, its missing parts supplied by reference TRBV7-2 and TRBJ2-7, is GAGVSQSPSNKVTEKGKDVELRCDPISGHTALYWYRQSLGQGLEFLIYFQGNSAPDKSGLPSDRFSAERTGGSVSTLTIQRTQQEDSAVYLCASSRLGGLIQQYFGPGTRLTVT.

The V and J genes are TRBV5-1 and TRBJ1-1; no reliable D call. Trimming pared 1 base from V and 4 bases from J, leaving 5 bases between. Germline CDR1 reads SGHRS; CDR2 reads YFSETQ. This CDR3 region has 12 residues. This CDR3 reads CASSLRPTEAFF. The CDR3 DNA follows: TGCGCCAGCAGCTTGAGACCCACTGAAGCTTTCTTT.

The chain employs TRBV30 and TRBJ1-3, with 7 bases identical to TRBD1. Germline-derived CDR1 and CDR2 are GTSNPN and SVGIG (reference sequence). The trim removed 4 bases at V and 4 bases at J, leaving 1 base unmatched. The CDR3 loop spans 12 amino acids. The CDR3 region is CAWKGAGNTIYF. The CDR3, as DNA: TGTGCCTGGAAGGGGGCCGGAAACACCATATATTTT.

The genes are TRBV30 and TRBJ2-1; D tentatively reads TRBD1 or TRBD2 (5 bases each). In germline, CDR1 is GTSNPN, CDR2 SVGIG (reference sequence). V was clipped by 2 bases and J by 0 bases, with 8 bases between them. This CDR3 is built from 14 residues. CDR3 DNA: TGTGCCTGGAGTCCAGGGAGCTCCTACAATGAGCAGTTCTTC. Encoded protein: CAWSPGSSYNEQFF.

The chain couples TRBV19 to TRBJ1-3; no reliable D call. Trimming removed 3 bases at V and 4 bases at J, with 10 bases between. The germline V gene encodes CDR1 LNHDA and CDR2 SQIVND (reference sequence). This CDR3 has 14 residues. In nucleotides, the CDR3 is TGTGCCAGTAGTATCGAGGATGAGGGAAACACCATATATTTT. Its protein is CASSIEDEGNTIYF.

V gene TRBV4-1 combines with J gene TRBJ1-1; possible D gene TRBD1, 6 bases. V lost 4 bases and J 5 bases, leaving 17 bases between the germline ends. This CDR3 is 15 amino acids long. Germline CDR1 MGHRA, CDR2 YSYEKL. CDR3: CASSPGRGGETEAFF. In DNA form, the CDR3 reads TGCGCCAGCAGCCCCGGCCGAGGGGGGGAGACTGAAGCTTTCTTT.

The chain recombines TRBV6-5 with TRBJ1-4; D is uncertain. This CDR3 region has 13 residues. Germline CDR1 MNHEY, CDR2 SVGAGI. Trimming pared 9 bases from V and 3 bases from J, leaving 11 bases between. Written as DNA, the CDR3 is TGTGCCAGTTCTGGAGGAGCTAATGAAAAACTGTTTTTT. It translates to CASSGGANEKLFF.